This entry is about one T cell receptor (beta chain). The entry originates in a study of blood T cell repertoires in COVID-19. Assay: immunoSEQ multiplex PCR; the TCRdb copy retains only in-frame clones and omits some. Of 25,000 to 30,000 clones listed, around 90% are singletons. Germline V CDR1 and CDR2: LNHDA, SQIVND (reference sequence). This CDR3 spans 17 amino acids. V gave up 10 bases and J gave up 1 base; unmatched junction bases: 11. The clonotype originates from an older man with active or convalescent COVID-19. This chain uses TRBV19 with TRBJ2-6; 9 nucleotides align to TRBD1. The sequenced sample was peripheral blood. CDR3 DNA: TGTGCCACAAGGAGGGAGACAGGGGGATCTGGGGCCAACGTCCTGACTTTC. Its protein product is CATRRETGGSGANVLTF.